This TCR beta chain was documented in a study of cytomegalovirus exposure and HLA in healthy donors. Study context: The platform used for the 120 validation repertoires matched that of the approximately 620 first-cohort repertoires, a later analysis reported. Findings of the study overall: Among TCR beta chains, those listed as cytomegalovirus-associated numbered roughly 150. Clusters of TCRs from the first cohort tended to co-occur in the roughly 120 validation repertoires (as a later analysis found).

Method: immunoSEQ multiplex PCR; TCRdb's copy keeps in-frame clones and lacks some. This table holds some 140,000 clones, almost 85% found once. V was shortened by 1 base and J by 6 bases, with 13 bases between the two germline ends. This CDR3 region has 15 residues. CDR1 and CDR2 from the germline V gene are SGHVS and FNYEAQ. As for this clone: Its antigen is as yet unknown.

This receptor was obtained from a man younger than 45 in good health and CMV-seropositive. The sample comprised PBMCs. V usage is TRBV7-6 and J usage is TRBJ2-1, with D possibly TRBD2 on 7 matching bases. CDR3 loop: CASSLGGGESNEQFF. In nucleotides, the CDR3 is TGTGCCAGCAGCTTAGGGGGGGGCGAGAGCAATGAGCAGTTCTTC.